These 15 T cell receptor beta chains were all obtained from the same sample, sequenced in a study of blood T cell repertoires in COVID-19. Generated by immunoSEQ multiplex PCR, the TCRdb table keeps only in-frame clones and is missing some. Here the sample spans 200,000 or so clones, more than 85% being singletons. Sequencing input: peripheral blood. The receptors were gathered from a man aged 65-85 years with active or convalescent COVID-19.

The genes are TRBV3-1 (or the pseudogene TRBV3-2) and TRBJ1-5, with D possibly matching TRBD1 (5 bases). The V end lost 1 base, the J end lost 0 bases, and 19 bases lay between the germline ends. CDR1 and CDR2 from the germline V gene are LGHDT and YNNKEL (reference sequence). The CDR3 extends over 19 amino acids. The CDR3 DNA sequence: TGTGCCAGCAGCCAAGTGCAGGGCAATGGGTCGCATAGCAATCAGCCCCAGCATTTT. Amino acids: CASSQVQGNGSHSNQPQHF.

This clone occurred a few times. The J gene is TRBJ1-5, the V gene TRBV15; a possible D gene is TRBD1 (5 bases). The CDR3 is 14 amino acids. Germline V gene lookup returns CDR1 LNHNV and CDR2 YYDKDF (reference sequence). Trimming removed 0 bases at V and 6 bases at J, with 9 bases between. CDR3 in DNA: TGTGCCACCAGCAGAGATCCCGGGGGTCAGCCCCAGCATTTT. This gives the protein CATSRDPGGQPQHF.

V gene TRBV19 combines with J gene TRBJ2-1; D unresolved. The ends were cut back, 3 bases at V and 1 base at J, with 10 bases in the middle. CDR3 length: 15 residues. Germline CDR1 is LNHDA and CDR2 is SQIVND (reference sequence). CDR3 in DNA: TGTGCCAGTAGTATCCCCGGGTGGTCCTACAATGAGCAGTTCTTC. Translating it yields CASSIPGWSYNEQFF.

The chain combines TRBV7-2 with TRBJ2-5; TRBD2 aligns across 9 bases. CDR3 length equals 17 residues. V lost 0 bases to trimming and J lost 0 bases; unmatched junction nucleotides: 5. The V gene's germline CDR1 is SGHTA and CDR2 FQGNSA. The CDR3: CASSLAPRGGYQETQYF. The CDR3 DNA reads as TGTGCCAGCAGCTTAGCTCCGCGGGGGGGGTACCAAGAGACCCAGTACTTC.

The V call is TRBV6-5, the J call TRBJ1-4; D remains unclear. The CDR3 spans 14 residues. Germline CDR1 and CDR2: MNHEY and SVGAGI. V was clipped by 6 bases and J by 4 bases, with 12 bases between them. For the CDR3, the DNA is TGTGCCAGCAGCGCCTCGGGAGATAATGAAAAACTGTTTTTT. This translates into CASSASGDNEKLFF.

The chain has TRBV28 and TRBJ2-2; the match to TRBD1 covers 10 bases. Germline CDR1 is MDHEN and CDR2 is SYDVKM. With V trimmed by 3 bases and J by 6 bases, 19 bases remained unmatched. The CDR3 runs to 20 residues. CDR3 sequence reads: CASSFPSSGGQGWFAGELFF. As DNA, the CDR3 is TGTGCCAGCAGTTTTCCATCTTCGGGGGGACAGGGGTGGTTTGCCGGGGAGCTGTTTTTT. Looking up the rest from reference TRBV28 and TRBJ2-2 gives the full variable domain: DVKVTQSSRYLVKRTGEKVFLECVQDMDHENMFWYRQDPGLGLRLIYFSYDVKMKEKGDIPEGYSVSREKKERFSLILESASTNQTSMYLCASSFPSSGGQGWFAGELFFGEGSRLTVL.

A single count supports this clone. The chain links TRBV21-1 to TRBJ1-2. TRBV21-1 is a pseudogene. This CDR3 contains 15 residues. As DNA, the CDR3 is TGTGCCAGCAGCAAAACGGCAGATGGCCCCGGGGGCTACACCTTC. This translates into CASSKTADGPGGYTF.

The V gene is TRBV3-1 (or the pseudogene TRBV3-2), the J gene TRBJ1-2; weak D call: TRBD1 (5 bases). Between the trimmed V and J ends, which lost 2 bases and 11 bases, there was a span of 9 bases. The CDR3 is 11 amino acids. CDR1 and CDR2 (germline): LGHDT, YNNKEL (reference sequence). As DNA, the CDR3 is TGTGCCAGCAGCCAATTGGAGGGGTACACCTTC. Protein: CASSQLEGYTF.

The chain has TRBV6-5 and TRBJ2-2, with TRBD1 as a possible D gene (5 bases). Trimming cost V 6 bases and J 7 bases, with 18 bases left between them. Germline-derived CDR1 and CDR2 are MNHEY and SVGAGI. The CDR3 length is 15 residues. DNA for the CDR3: TGTGCCAGCAGCGCATGGACGGACACGGGCGGGGAGCTGTTTTTT. Its protein product is CASSAWTDTGGELFF.

The CDR3, as DNA: TGTGCCAGCAGTGAATTACAGGGGGCTTCCTACGAGCAGTACTTC. The encoded protein is CASSELQGASYEQYF. This rearrangement joins TRBV6-1 to TRBJ2-7; the match to TRBD1 covers 9 bases. The CDR3 extends over 15 amino acids. V gave up 2 bases and J gave up 1 base; unmatched junction bases: 3. Germline lookup yields CDR1 MNHNS and CDR2 SASEGT.

The chain links TRBV3-1 (or the pseudogene TRBV3-2) to TRBJ1-4, with 7 bases aligning to TRBD1. Germline V gene lookup returns CDR1 LGHDT and CDR2 YNNKEL (reference sequence). Losses at the gene ends were 4 bases for V and 3 bases for J; bases not matched to a gene: 2. CDR3 length: 14 amino acids. This CDR3 reads CASSPGGPNEKLFF. The CDR3 bases are TGTGCCAGCAGCCCAGGGGGTCCTAATGAAAAACTGTTTTTT.

The chain has TRBV7-9 and TRBJ1-2; 8 nucleotides line up with TRBD1. The CDR3 covers 15 residues. Trimming cost V 2 bases and J 10 bases; bases outside gene matches: 12. Germline assignment: CDR1 SEHNR and CDR2 FQNEAQ (reference sequence). This chain's CDR3 is CASSLSQSAGGVYTF. CDR3 bases: TGTGCCAGCAGCTTATCCCAGTCCGCAGGGGGCGTCTACACCTTC.

The rearrangement uses TRBV12-3 or TRBV12-4 and TRBJ2-5; no clear D. The CDR3 contains 12 residues. V shed 7 bases and J shed 3 bases, with 9 bases lying between them. The CDR3 is CASTPGEETQYF. As DNA, the CDR3 is TGTGCCAGCACCCCTGGAGAAGAGACCCAGTACTTC.

V is TRBV7-2 and J is TRBJ2-2; possibly TRBD1 for D (6 bases). This CDR3 comprises 13 residues. Germline V CDR1 and CDR2: SGHTA, FQGNSA. V lost 4 bases to trimming and J lost 6 bases, with 9 bases between them. The CDR3 here is CASSSQGSGELFF. The CDR3 coding sequence is TGTGCCAGCAGCTCACAGGGTTCCGGGGAGCTGTTTTTT. The whole variable domain, remainder taken from reference TRBV7-2 and TRBJ2-2, is GAGVSQSPSNKVTEKGKDVELRCDPISGHTALYWYRQSLGQGLEFLIYFQGNSAPDKSGLPSDRFSAERTGGSVSTLTIQRTQQEDSAVYLCASSSQGSGELFFGEGSRLTVL.

The rearrangement uses TRBV6-5 and TRBJ2-4, with 9 bases fitting TRBD2. The germline CDR1 and CDR2 sequences are MNHEY and SVGAGI. This CDR3 has 14 amino acids. V shed 4 bases, J shed 9 bases, and the junction held 7 bases outside the gene matches. This CDR3 is CASSLISGRSIQYF. Here the CDR3 DNA reads TGTGCCAGCAGTTTAATTAGCGGGAGAAGCATTCAGTACTTC.